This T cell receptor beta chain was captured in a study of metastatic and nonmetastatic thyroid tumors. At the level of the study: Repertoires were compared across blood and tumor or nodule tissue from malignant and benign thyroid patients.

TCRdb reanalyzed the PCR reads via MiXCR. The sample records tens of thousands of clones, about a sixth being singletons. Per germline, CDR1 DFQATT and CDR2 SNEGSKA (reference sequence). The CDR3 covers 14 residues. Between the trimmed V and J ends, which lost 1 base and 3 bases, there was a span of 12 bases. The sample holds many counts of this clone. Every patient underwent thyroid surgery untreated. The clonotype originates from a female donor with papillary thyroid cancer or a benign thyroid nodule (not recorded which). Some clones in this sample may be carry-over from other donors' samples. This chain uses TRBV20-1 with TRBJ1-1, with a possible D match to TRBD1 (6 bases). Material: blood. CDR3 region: CSARAAGVDTEAFF. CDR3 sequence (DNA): TGCAGTGCTAGAGCTGCAGGGGTGGACACTGAAGCTTTCTTT.